This T cell receptor beta chain came from a study of blood T cells in healthy people across ages. This clonotype came up a few times. The antigen is unknown. The CDR3 has 17 residues. Germline CDR1 and CDR2: MNHEY and SVGAGI. V shed 6 bases, J shed 8 bases, and the junction held 16 bases outside the gene matches. Combining a sample-barcoded 5' primer with a J-beta primer mix, a second PCR ran for roughly 6 to 11 cycles. TCRdb re-called the 5' RACE reads with MiXCR, one entry per CDR3 protein. Among about 1.5 million distinct CDR3 sequences listed, roughly two fifths were seen once. Study-wide points: Because sorting was not performed, PBMCs prevented conclusive naive versus antigen-experienced comparison. Roughly linear age-related decline in beta diversity appeared, significant by age 40. Possibly confounding the expanded clonotype changes was the fact that donor CMV status was unknown.

The specimen was blood. The chain joins TRBV6-5 to TRBJ2-1; the match to TRBD2 covers 10 bases. The sequence derives from a woman younger than 30 in good health. CDR3 DNA sequence: TGTGCCAGCAGGGGTTACCTATCTAGCGGGAGAGGGGATGAGCAGTTCTTC. Its protein is CASRGYLSSGRGDEQFF.